The TCR beta chain under discussion was sequenced for a study of cytomegalovirus exposure and HLA in healthy donors. Overall study context: Around 76% of roughly 430 genotyped donors fell in the Caucasian-associated ancestry cluster. Study-wide points: After further analysis at a later stage, 16,951 TCR beta sequences were associated with HLA alleles at 0.05 false discovery rate. Usually a TCR sequence was rare, but some public TCRs were found in many donors. There were under 200 TCR beta chains listed as cytomegalovirus-associated.

This CDR3 spans 18 amino acids. V was pared by 4 bases and J by 4 bases, with 19 bases of the junction left unmatched. CDR1 MDHEN and CDR2 SYDVKM come from the germline V gene. Concerning this clone: What it recognizes is unknown.

The PCR made use of 60 Vbeta and 13 Jbeta primers. Profiled with immunoSEQ multiplex PCR; TCRdb holds only in-frame clones, not every one. The data contain 120,000 to 150,000 clones, roughly 79% of them seen just once; the ten biggest clones take up more than 1.5%. This receptor was obtained from a middle-aged woman in good health and CMV-seronegative. The source material was PBMCs. The chain employs TRBV28 and TRBJ2-7, with 7 bases lining up with TRBD1. The CDR3 nucleotides read TGTGCCAGCAGTTCCCTCCCCGAACATGACAGGGTTCCATACGAGCAGTACTTC. Protein product: CASSSLPEHDRVPYEQYF.